The 20 T cell receptor beta chains in this list originate from one sample, sequenced in a study of blood T cell repertoires in COVID-19. Data came from immunoSEQ multiplex PCR; TCRdb stores just in-frame clones and leaves some out. The table has about 160,000 clones, roughly 87% seen once. Sequencing was performed on peripheral blood. These receptors were taken from a woman aged 55-70 years who had recovered from COVID-19.

This chain joins TRBV9 and TRBJ1-2, with 10 bases that match TRBD1. Per germline, CDR1 SGDLS and CDR2 YYNGEE. The V segment lost 3 bases and the J segment 2 bases; nucleotides outside the gene matches: 4. The CDR3 has 15 amino acids. The CDR3 nucleotides are TGTGCCAGCAGCGCCCGGGACAGGGGAAACTATGGCTACACCTTC. Its protein product is CASSARDRGNYGYTF.

CDR3 region: CASSLAATRFNRGYTF. The CDR3 DNA reads TGTGCCAGCAGCTTGGCCGCGACACGCTTCAACAGAGGCTACACCTTC. The chain carries TRBV5-4 and TRBJ1-2, with D unclear. CDR1 SGHNT and CDR2 YYREEE come from the germline V gene (reference sequence). The CDR3 consists of 16 residues. Trimming cost V 0 bases and J 8 bases, with 20 bases left between them.

The rearrangement joins TRBV11-2 to TRBJ2-1; D gene ambiguous. The germline V and J ends were trimmed by 0 bases and 6 bases, with 6 bases remaining between them. Germline V gene sequence: CDR1 SGHAT, CDR2 FQNNGV. This CDR3 contains 13 residues. The CDR3 loop reads CASSLDQFNEQFF. CDR3 bases: TGTGCCAGCAGCTTAGATCAATTCAATGAGCAGTTCTTC.

The rearrangement links TRBV5-8 to TRBJ1-5; no reliable D call. Germline CDR1 reads SGHTS; CDR2 reads YDEGEE. The CDR3 sequence is 14 residues long. V was trimmed by 4 bases and J by 2 bases, leaving 10 bases between them. The CDR3 nucleotides read TGTGCCAGCAGCGGGTGGAGTGGCAATCAGCCCCAGCATTTT. This codes for CASSGWSGNQPQHF.

V gene TRBV18 combines with J gene TRBJ2-7; D perhaps matches TRBD2 (5 bases). The ends were cut back, 3 bases at V and 7 bases at J, with 19 bases in the middle. CDR1 KGHSH and CDR2 LQKENI come from the germline V gene. This CDR3 region has 15 residues. The DNA for the CDR3 is TGTGCCAGCTCACCCCCTCGGGGTTCAGTGCGGGAGCAGTACTTC. It translates to CASSPPRGSVREQYF.

This clone was detected once. The V and J genes are TRBV18 and TRBJ1-1; TRBD1 aligns across 9 bases. V lost 6 bases to trimming and J lost 1 base; unmatched junction nucleotides: 9. Germline loops: CDR1 KGHSH, CDR2 LQKENI. The CDR3 is 16 residues long. Here the CDR3 DNA reads TGTGCCAGCTCTCGTCCCGGGACAGGGCCGAACACTGAAGCTTTCTTT. Protein: CASSRPGTGPNTEAFF.

This clone appeared many times. The chain is built from TRBV5-4 and TRBJ2-1, with 9 bases aligning to TRBD2. This CDR3 is built from 15 residues. Germline loops: CDR1 SGHNT, CDR2 YYREEE (reference sequence). V lost 3 bases and J lost 4; bases outside the gene matches: 5. CDR3 in DNA: TGTGCCAGCAGCTCTGCGGGGGGGCAATACAATGAGCAGTTCTTC. It codes for CASSSAGGQYNEQFF.

The sample holds one count of this clone. The chain is built from TRBV11-2 and TRBJ2-5; a possible D gene is TRBD1 (5 bases). The CDR3 spans 14 residues. V gave up 5 bases and J gave up 6 bases, with 16 bases separating them. CDR1 and CDR2 (germline): SGHAT, FQNNGV. This CDR3 is CASSPQAGFKTQYF. DNA for the CDR3: TGTGCCAGCAGCCCTCAAGCAGGGTTTAAGACCCAGTACTTC.

The rearrangement joins TRBV28 to TRBJ1-4; D gene unclear. V was cut by 5 bases and J by 0 bases, with 10 bases left in between. Germline values: CDR1 MDHEN, CDR2 SYDVKM. The CDR3 has 15 amino acids. CDR3 nucleotide sequence: TGTGCCAGCAGTCAAAACAGAGCAACTAATGAAAAACTGTTTTTT. This translates into CASSQNRATNEKLFF.

This rearrangement joins TRBV2 to TRBJ2-1; 7 bases are shared with TRBD1. The CDR3 totals 14 residues. Germline loops: CDR1 SNHLY, CDR2 FYNNEI. J was trimmed by 8 bases and V by 6 bases; bases with no gene match: 10. The CDR3 loop is CASSVSRDSDEQFF. The CDR3 nucleotides read TGTGCCAGCAGCGTTTCCCGGGACAGCGATGAGCAGTTCTTC. The whole variable domain, remainder taken from reference TRBV2 and TRBJ2-1, is EPEVTQTPSHQVTQMGQEVILRCVPISNHLYFYWYRQILGQKVEFLVSFYNNEISEKSEIFDDQFSVERPDGSNFTLKIRSTKLEDSAMYFCASSVSRDSDEQFFGPGTRLTVL.

V usage is TRBV10-2 and J usage is TRBJ2-5; 12 bases line up with TRBD2. CDR3 length equals 17 residues. Germline V gene data show CDR1 as WSHSY and CDR2 as SAAADI. The trim removed 4 bases at V and 0 bases at J, leaving 6 bases unmatched. The CDR3 is CASSGGLAGGYQETQYF. CDR3 coding DNA: TGCGCCAGCAGTGGGGGTCTAGCGGGGGGGTACCAAGAGACCCAGTACTTC.

This chain connects TRBV4-1 to TRBJ2-3; possibly TRBD2 for D (7 bases). The V gene's germline CDR1 is MGHRA and CDR2 YSYEKL. Trimming left V 1 base short and J 3 bases short, with 11 bases between. This CDR3 contains 15 residues. CDR3 loop: CASSQVGGATDTQYF. DNA of the CDR3: TGCGCCAGCAGCCAAGTGGGGGGGGCTACAGATACGCAGTATTTT.

The genes are TRBV27 and TRBJ1-6, with unresolved D. The ends were cut back, 2 bases at V and 8 bases at J, with 13 bases in the middle. The germline CDR1 and CDR2 sequences are MNHEY and SMNVEV (reference sequence). The CDR3 loop spans 15 amino acids. In nucleotides, the CDR3 is TGTGCCAGCAGTTTAGGTGGACGGCGGGATTCACCCCTCCACTTT. Translation: CASSLGGRRDSPLHF.

As DNA, the CDR3 is TGTGCCAGCAGCTTACTGGCAGGGGGCAACGTATGGCAGTTCTTC. Amino acids: CASSLLAGGNVWQFF. V usage is TRBV11-2 and J usage is TRBJ2-1; TRBD1 matches 8 bases. CDR3 length: 15 residues. CDR1 is SGHAT, CDR2 FQNNGV, per germline. V was pared by 2 bases and J by 12 bases, with 12 bases of the junction left unmatched.

The chain is built from TRBV28 and TRBJ1-1; 9 positions agree with TRBD1. Germline V CDR1 and CDR2: MDHEN, SYDVKM. The CDR3 contains 16 residues. V lost 6 bases, J lost 1 base, and 9 bases stayed unmatched. The CDR3 DNA is TGTGCCAGCAGACCTCCCGGGACAGGGTGGAACACTGAAGCTTTCTTT. The encoded protein is CASRPPGTGWNTEAFF.

This clone has a handful of counts. This chain links TRBV4-2 with TRBJ1-3; a possible D gene is TRBD1 (5 bases). V was shortened by 3 bases and J by 0 bases, with 12 bases between the two germline ends. The CDR3 totals 16 residues. CDR1 and CDR2 (germline): LGHNA, YNFKEQ. For the CDR3, the DNA is TGTGCCAGCAGCCAGGTGGGGGGGGTCTCTGGAAACACCATATATTTT. This gives the protein CASSQVGGVSGNTIYF.

This chain links TRBV7-3 with TRBJ1-6, with D possibly being TRBD1 (6 bases). Deletions cut 4 bases from V and 4 bases from J, with 14 bases between. Germline CDR1 and CDR2: SGHTA and FQGTGA. This CDR3 contains 16 residues. This CDR3 reads CASSSTGSGYNSPLHF. The CDR3 region has the DNA TGTGCCAGCAGCTCCACAGGGTCAGGATATAATTCACCCCTCCACTTT.

This clone was counted once. The rearrangement links TRBV7-3 to TRBJ2-2; 9 bases fit TRBD2. The J segment lost 4 bases and the V segment lost 5 bases, leaving 8 bases of the junction unmatched. The CDR3 contains 16 residues. In germline, CDR1 is SGHTA, CDR2 FQGTGA. The CDR3 sequence is CASSPAGGPGTGELFF. In DNA form, the CDR3 reads TGTGCCAGCAGCCCCGCGGGGGGGCCCGGCACCGGGGAGCTGTTTTTT. Variable domain in full (rest from reference TRBV7-3 and TRBJ2-2): GAGVSQTPSNKVTEKGKYVELRCDPISGHTALYWYRQSLGQGPEFLIYFQGTGAADDSGLPNDRFFAVRPEGSVSTLKIQRTERGDSAVYLCASSPAGGPGTGELFFGEGSRLTVL.

The V and J genes are TRBV28 and TRBJ1-4, with D possibly TRBD1 on 6 matching bases. The CDR3 contains 16 residues. From germline, CDR1 is MDHEN and CDR2 SYDVKM. Between the trimmed V and J ends, which lost 3 bases and 5 bases, there was a span of 16 bases. Here the CDR3 reads CASSFVGRGENEKLFF. CDR3 bases: TGTGCCAGCAGTTTCGTCGGCAGGGGCGAAAATGAAAAACTGTTTTTT.

This clone was observed a single time. The chain uses TRBV28 and TRBJ1-2; possibly TRBD1 for D (5 bases). Germline V gives CDR1 MDHEN, CDR2 SYDVKM. There are 12 residues in the CDR3. V was shortened by 8 bases and J by 4 bases, with 11 bases between the two germline ends. CDR3 in amino acids: CASRGDPYGYTF. The CDR3 region has the DNA TGTGCCAGCCGGGGGGACCCCTATGGCTACACCTTC.